The 10 T cell receptor beta chains presented below share a single source sample, sequenced in a study of shared clonotypes between healthy human individuals. Assay: immunoSEQ multiplex PCR; the TCRdb copy retains only in-frame clones and omits some. The table includes about 2.3 million clones, 80% to 95% detected once. Specimen: naive CD4+ T cells from PBMCs. Subset reported: CD45RA+ positively selected. These receptors originate from a man aged 18 to 35 in good health. Some clones in this sample may be carry-over from other donors' samples.

The chain joins TRBV5-4 to TRBJ1-2; D remains ambiguous. Germline V gene lookup returns CDR1 SGHNT and CDR2 YYREEE (reference sequence). This CDR3 region has 15 residues. V was clipped by 4 bases and J by 4 bases, with 17 bases between them. As DNA, the CDR3 is TGTGCCAGCAGCCCGAGTTACGCGGCGGGCTATGGCTACACCTTC. This encodes CASSPSYAAGYGYTF.

The chain joins TRBV6-5 to TRBJ2-7, with D perhaps TRBD1 or TRBD2 (7 bases each). The CDR3 spans 15 residues. Trimming left V 6 bases short and J 4 bases short, with 19 bases between. Per the germline V gene, CDR1 is MNHEY and CDR2 is SVGAGI. CDR3 sequence: CASRGGGQLDYEQYF. The CDR3 DNA reads TGTGCCAGCAGAGGGGGGGGACAGCTAGATTACGAGCAGTACTTC.

The chain has TRBV5-6 and TRBJ2-5; D perhaps matches TRBD1 (7 bases). There are 13 residues in the CDR3. Germline assignment: CDR1 SGHDT and CDR2 YYEEEE. V lost 0 bases and J lost 7, with 10 bases in between. The CDR3, as DNA: TGTGCCAGCAGCTTGGTGCAGGGGGGGACCCAGTACTTC. Its translation is CASSLVQGGTQYF.

The chain carries TRBV9 and TRBJ1-2; D is uncertain. Germline V lookup: CDR1 SGDLS, CDR2 YYNGEE. V was clipped by 4 bases and J by 8 bases, with 18 bases between them. This CDR3 is 14 amino acids long. This CDR3 is CASSPNGPTVGYTF. The CDR3 DNA follows: TGTGCCAGCAGCCCCAATGGGCCGACGGTAGGCTACACCTTC.

This clone was seen a single time. The sample contains more than one DNA sequence encoding this CDR3. The rearrangement uses TRBV9 and TRBJ2-1; no clear D gene. Trimming removed 0 bases from V and 0 bases from J, with 4 bases in between. This CDR3 region has 14 residues. Looked up from germline, CDR1 is SGDLS and CDR2 is YYNGEE. The CDR3 DNA is TGTGCCAGCAGCGTAGACAGCTCCTACAATGAGCAGTTCTTC. It yields the protein CASSVDSSYNEQFF.

The chain is built from TRBV21-1 and TRBJ1-2. TRBV21-1 is assigned pseudogene status. This CDR3 has 14 residues. As DNA, the CDR3 is TGTGCCAGCAGCATAGGTATCGTCTTCTATGGCTACACCTTC. It translates to CASSIGIVFYGYTF.

The J gene is TRBJ1-2, the V gene TRBV27, with 11 bases that match TRBD1. V lost 4 bases to trimming and J lost 6 bases; unmatched junction nucleotides: 7. The germline gives CDR1 MNHEY, CDR2 SMNVEV (reference sequence). The CDR3 sequence is 15 residues long. CDR3 DNA: TGTGCCAGCAGTTCTGCCAGGACAGGGGGCGATGGCTACACCTTC. Residues: CASSSARTGGDGYTF.

The chain uses TRBV2 and TRBJ2-5, with D possibly TRBD2 on 6 matching bases. The CDR3 runs 15 residues. V was shortened by 7 bases and J by 5 bases, with 20 bases between the two germline ends. Germline CDR1 and CDR2: SNHLY and FYNNEI. CDR3 DNA sequence: TGTGCCAGCACCTCGCAGGGCGGGAAGGGGGAGACCCAGTACTTC. Encoded protein: CASTSQGGKGETQYF. The full variable domain, in which reference TRBV2 and TRBJ2-5 provide the parts outside the CDR3, is EPEVTQTPSHQVTQMGQEVILRCVPISNHLYFYWYRQILGQKVEFLVSFYNNEISEKSEIFDDQFSVERPDGSNFTLKIRSTKLEDSAMYFCASTSQGGKGETQYFGPGTRLLVL.

CDR3 sequence: CASSVGLAGGQGTGELFF. DNA of the CDR3: TGTGCCAGCAGCGTGGGACTAGCGGGAGGCCAGGGGACCGGGGAGCTGTTTTTT. The chain joins TRBV9 to TRBJ2-2, with 15 bases lining up with TRBD2. The CDR3 is 18 residues long. V gave up 2 bases and J gave up 5 bases; unmatched junction bases: 7. Germline V CDR1 and CDR2: SGDLS, YYNGEE.

CDR3 in DNA: TGTGCCAGTAGTATTCGGACTAGCGGGAGGAAAGAGACCCAGTACTTC. Translated: CASSIRTSGRKETQYF. This chain joins TRBV19 and TRBJ2-5; the match to TRBD2 covers 14 bases. This CDR3 comprises 16 residues. Per germline, CDR1 LNHDA and CDR2 SQIVND (reference sequence). Trimming at V came to 3 bases and at J to 3 bases, leaving 3 bases not matched to a gene.